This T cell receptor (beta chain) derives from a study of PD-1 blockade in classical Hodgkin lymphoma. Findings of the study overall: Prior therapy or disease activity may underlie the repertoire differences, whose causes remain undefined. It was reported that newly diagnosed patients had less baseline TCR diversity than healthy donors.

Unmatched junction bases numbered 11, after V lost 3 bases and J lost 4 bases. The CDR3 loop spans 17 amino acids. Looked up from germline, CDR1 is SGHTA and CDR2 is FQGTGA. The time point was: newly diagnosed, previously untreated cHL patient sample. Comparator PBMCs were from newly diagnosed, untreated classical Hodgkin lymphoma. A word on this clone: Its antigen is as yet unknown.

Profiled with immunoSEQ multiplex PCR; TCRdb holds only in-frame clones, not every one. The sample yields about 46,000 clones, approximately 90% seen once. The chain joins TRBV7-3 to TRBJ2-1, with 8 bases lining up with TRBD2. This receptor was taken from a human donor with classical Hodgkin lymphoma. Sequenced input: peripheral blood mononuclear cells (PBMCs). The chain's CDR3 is CASSLGGTSGTYNEQFF. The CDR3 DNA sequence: TGTGCCAGCAGCTTGGGAGGAACTAGCGGTACTTACAATGAGCAGTTCTTC.